These 11 T cell receptor beta chains came from one sample sequenced in a study of shared clonotypes between healthy human individuals. Here immunoSEQ multiplex PCR was the method, and the copy in TCRdb shows in-frame clones only, minus some. The sample records 1,500,000 or so clones, about 96% being singletons. Sequenced input: naive CD4+ T cells sorted from blood. Subset described: CD45RA+ positively selected. The receptors were gathered from a young man in good health.

The chain combines TRBV11-2 with TRBJ2-2; 7 positions match TRBD1. Germline loops: CDR1 SGHAT, CDR2 FQNNGV. Losses at the gene ends were 3 bases for V and 5 bases for J; bases not matched to a gene: 0. CDR3 length: 13 residues. The CDR3 sequence: CASSLTGTGELFF. The CDR3 coding sequence is TGTGCCAGCAGCTTGACAGGGACCGGGGAGCTGTTTTTT.

This chain uses TRBV18 with TRBJ2-7; the D is unclear. The V and J ends lost 2 bases and 7 bases respectively, with 9 bases between them. The CDR3 loop spans 12 amino acids. The germline CDR1 and CDR2 sequences are KGHSH and LQKENI. Here the CDR3 DNA reads TGTGCCAGCTCACCAAGGGCGGAAGAGCAGTACTTC. Translating gives CASSPRAEEQYF.

The chain joins TRBV28 to TRBJ2-4; 13 nucleotides align to TRBD2. Germline assignment: CDR1 MDHEN and CDR2 SYDVKM. CDR3 length equals 17 residues. The ends lost 7 bases at V and 6 bases at J; junction bases unmatched: 12. CDR3 nucleotide sequence: TGTGCCAGCATGACTTCCGGGACTAGCGGGAATACAAACATTCAGTACTTC. It is translated as CASMTSGTSGNTNIQYF.

The CDR3 nucleotides are TGTGCCAGCAGCCAGGGACAGGGGAGGGTGAACACTGAAGCTTTCTTT. Amino acid sequence: CASSQGQGRVNTEAFF. The V and J genes are TRBV11-2 and TRBJ1-1; 10 bases line up with TRBD1. CDR3 length: 16 amino acids. J was trimmed by 0 bases and V by 5 bases; bases with no gene match: 6. Germline V gives CDR1 SGHAT, CDR2 FQNNGV.

The chain carries TRBV19 and TRBJ2-4, with 8 positions matching TRBD2. The CDR3 has 15 amino acids. V was clipped by 5 bases and J by 10 bases; unmatched bases: 13. The germline gives CDR1 LNHDA, CDR2 SQIVND (reference sequence). Here the CDR3 reads CASSASSVAGQIQYF. As DNA, the CDR3 is TGTGCCAGTAGTGCCTCCTCAGTAGCGGGACAAATTCAGTACTTC.

J is TRBJ2-1 and V is TRBV11-2; D possibly corresponds to TRBD1 (6 bases). The germline gives CDR1 SGHAT, CDR2 FQNNGV. V lost 2 bases to trimming and J lost 1 base, with 18 bases between them. The CDR3 totals 18 residues. CDR3 DNA sequence: TGTGCCAGCAGCTTATTTACAGGGCAGGGCAAGTCCTACAATGAGCAGTTCTTC. As protein: CASSLFTGQGKSYNEQFF.

This rearrangement joins TRBV11-2 to TRBJ2-3; D gene unclear. This CDR3 is built from 14 residues. Trimming shortened V by 0 bases and J by 4 bases, and 8 bases separated the two germline ends. The V gene's germline CDR1 is SGHAT and CDR2 FQNNGV. The CDR3, as DNA: TGTGCCAGCAGCTTAGAAAGGTATCCAGATACGCAGTATTTT. Encoded protein: CASSLERYPDTQYF.

The chain couples TRBV19 to TRBJ2-1; TRBD2 agrees at 11 bases. This CDR3 has 15 residues. CDR1 and CDR2 (germline): LNHDA, SQIVND (reference sequence). J gave up 4 bases and V 5 bases, and 4 bases lay outside the gene matches. CDR3 bases: TGTGCCAGTAGTTTACTAGCGGGAGCATACAATGAGCAGTTCTTC. Translated, it gives CASSLLAGAYNEQFF.

This chain uses TRBV11-2 with TRBJ2-5; 8 bases line up with TRBD2. Germline V gene sequence: CDR1 SGHAT, CDR2 FQNNGV. The CDR3 length is 15 residues. The ends lost 5 bases at V and 4 bases at J; junction bases unmatched: 9. The CDR3 sequence: CASSKDGGDVETQYF. For the CDR3, the DNA is TGTGCCAGCAGCAAGGACGGGGGGGACGTAGAGACCCAGTACTTC.

This clone was detected only once. This chain uses TRBV11-2 with TRBJ2-7; 8 nucleotides align to TRBD2. J was trimmed by 2 bases and V by 0 bases; bases with no gene match: 3. The CDR3 consists of 15 residues. Germline CDR1 is SGHAT and CDR2 is FQNNGV. The chain's CDR3 is CASSLEVAGTYEQYF. CDR3 DNA sequence: TGTGCCAGCAGCTTAGAAGTAGCGGGGACCTACGAGCAGTACTTC.

Comment on this clone: Other DNA variants within this sample encode the same CDR3. The V gene is TRBV2, the J gene TRBJ2-5; 14 positions agree with TRBD2. V shed 8 bases, J shed 4 bases, and the junction held 3 bases outside the gene matches. The CDR3 is 14 amino acids. CDR1 is SNHLY and CDR2 is FYNNEI in the germline V gene. CDR3 sequence reads: CASSGLAGVETQYF. In DNA form, the CDR3 reads TGTGCCAGCTCGGGACTAGCGGGAGTAGAGACCCAGTACTTC.